This entry describes one T cell receptor beta chain. These data come from a study of blood T cell repertoires in COVID-19. Background on the study: T cells, B-cell-depleted T cells, or PBMCs provided the cDNA or gDNA that served as material.

J lost 1 base, V lost 1 base, and 6 bases had no gene match. CDR1 and CDR2 from the germline V gene are SEHNR and FQNEAQ (reference sequence). The CDR3 runs to 16 residues. Under the authors' procedure: Reference gene primer amplification in the assay estimated nucleated cell counts. Sequencing was performed with immunoSEQ multiplex PCR; in TCRdb, only in-frame clones are kept and a portion is missing. D and trimming come from the DNA, and the V and J calls and clone size come from that table. The sample shows about 210,000 clones, approximately 78% of them seen only once. The receptor comes from a woman aged 40 to 49 with acute or convalescent COVID-19. Input material: peripheral blood. V usage is TRBV7-9 and J usage is TRBJ2-5; 7 nucleotides line up with TRBD2. The CDR3 sequence: CASSLVPRESQETQYF. The CDR3 DNA sequence: TGTGCCAGCAGCTTAGTCCCGCGGGAGAGCCAAGAGACCCAGTACTTC.